This T cell receptor beta chain was recovered during a study of T cell responses to AZD1222 COVID-19 vaccine. Study-level information: The study pooled second doses at about 4 or about 12 weeks. Study-wide findings and caveats: Repertoire samples came only from after the peak T cell response. Baseline antibody screening turned up just six seropositive AZD1222 recipients.

This clone was seen only once. The antigen is unknown. Profiled with immunoSEQ multiplex PCR; TCRdb holds only in-frame clones, not every one. The repertoire holds about 82,000 clones, with 90% as singletons. This CDR3 comprises 15 residues. V gave up 3 bases and J gave up 0 bases, with 9 bases separating them. The germline V gene encodes CDR1 LGHDT and CDR2 YNNKEL (reference sequence). The receptor was derived from an adult in good health. The rearrangement joins TRBV3-1 (or the pseudogene TRBV3-2) to TRBJ1-3, with D perhaps matching TRBD1 (5 bases). Sequenced material: peripheral blood, taken on day 0 of AZD1222 vaccination. CDR3: CASSQGRYSGNTIYF. CDR3 sequence (DNA): TGTGCCAGCAGCCAGGGACGGTACTCTGGAAACACCATATATTTT.